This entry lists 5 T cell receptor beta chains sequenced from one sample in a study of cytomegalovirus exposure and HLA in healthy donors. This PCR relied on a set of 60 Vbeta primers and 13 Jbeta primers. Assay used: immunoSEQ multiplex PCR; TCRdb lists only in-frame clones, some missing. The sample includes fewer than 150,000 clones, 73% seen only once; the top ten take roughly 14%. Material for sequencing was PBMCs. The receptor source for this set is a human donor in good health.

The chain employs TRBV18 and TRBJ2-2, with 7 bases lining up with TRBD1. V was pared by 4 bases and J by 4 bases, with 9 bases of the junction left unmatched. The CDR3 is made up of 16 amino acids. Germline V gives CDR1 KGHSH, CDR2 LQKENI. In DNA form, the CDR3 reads TGTGCCAGCTCACAACAAGGACAGGACCTCACCGGGGAGCTGTTTTTT. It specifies CASSQQGQDLTGELFF.

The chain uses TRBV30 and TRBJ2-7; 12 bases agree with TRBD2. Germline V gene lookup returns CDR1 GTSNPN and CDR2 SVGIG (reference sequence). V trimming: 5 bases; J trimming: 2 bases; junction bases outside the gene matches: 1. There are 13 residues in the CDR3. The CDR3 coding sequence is TGTGCCTGGCGACTAGCGGGAGCCTACGAGCAGTACTTC. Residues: CAWRLAGAYEQYF.

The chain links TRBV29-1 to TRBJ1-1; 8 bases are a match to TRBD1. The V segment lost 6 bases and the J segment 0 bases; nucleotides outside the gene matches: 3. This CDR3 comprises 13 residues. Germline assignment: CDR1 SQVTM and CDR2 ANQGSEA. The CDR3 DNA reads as TGCAGCGTCAGGGGGCGCGTGAACACTGAAGCTTTCTTT. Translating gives CSVRGRVNTEAFF.

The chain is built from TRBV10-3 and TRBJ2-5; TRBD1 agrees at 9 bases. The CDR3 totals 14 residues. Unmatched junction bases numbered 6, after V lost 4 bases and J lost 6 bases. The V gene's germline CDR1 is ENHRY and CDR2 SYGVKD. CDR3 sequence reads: CAISVGTGRQTQYF. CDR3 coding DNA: TGTGCCATCAGTGTTGGGACAGGGAGACAGACCCAGTACTTC.

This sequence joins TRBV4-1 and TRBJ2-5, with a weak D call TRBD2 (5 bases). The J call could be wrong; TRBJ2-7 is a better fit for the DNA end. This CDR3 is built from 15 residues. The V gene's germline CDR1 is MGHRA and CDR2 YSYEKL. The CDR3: CASSQEDFTSYEQYF. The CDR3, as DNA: TGCGCCAGCAGCCAAGAGGACTTCACCTCCTACGAGCAGTACTTC.